What follows are 11 T cell receptor beta chains derived from one specimen sequenced in a study of T cells after yellow fever vaccination. TCRdb ran MiXCR on the 5' RACE reads and lists one entry per CDR3 protein. Of approximately 300,000 distinct CDR3 sequences in the sample, around 7.3% are singletons; the top ten hold roughly a sixth. The specimen was PBMCs, collected roughly 47 days after the first yellow fever vaccination. Every receptor here comes from a man aged 18-30 years who received the YFV17D yellow fever vaccine.

In this sample, this clonotype turned up many times. The chain has TRBV5-1 and TRBJ1-1, with D unresolved. Germline V gene lookup returns CDR1 SGHRS and CDR2 YFSETQ. CDR3 length: 14 residues. With 1 base removed from V and 3 bases from J, the gap between germline ends came to 10 bases. CDR3 in DNA: TGCGCCAGCAGCTTGTTTGGACCGGACACTGAAGCTTTCTTT. Its protein product is CASSLFGPDTEAFF.

This clonotype has just a few counts. The V gene is TRBV28, the J gene TRBJ2-1; TRBD2 aligns across 9 bases. The germline CDR1 and CDR2 sequences are MDHEN and SYDVKM. Germline trimming cut 8 bases from V and 1 base from J; bases unmatched to any gene: 9. This CDR3 comprises 16 residues. CDR3 nucleotide sequence: TGTGCCAGCCTCGCTAGGGCGGGGGGGTCCTACAATGAGCAGTTCTTC. It yields the protein CASLARAGGSYNEQFF.

The V gene is TRBV28, the J gene TRBJ2-4, with D possibly TRBD2 on 6 matching bases. Per germline, CDR1 MDHEN and CDR2 SYDVKM. The germline V and J ends were trimmed by 5 bases and 7 bases, with 12 bases remaining between them. The CDR3 totals 13 residues. CDR3 DNA sequence: TGTGCCAGCAGTGGTCTAGCGAGGAACATTCAGTACTTC. Its protein is CASSGLARNIQYF.

The V and J genes are TRBV28 and TRBJ2-2; possible D gene TRBD2, 5 bases. From germline, CDR1 is MDHEN and CDR2 SYDVKM. V dropped 3 bases and J dropped 7 bases, with 15 bases sitting between them. This CDR3 comprises 15 residues. CDR3 bases: TGTGCCAGCAGTTTGCTTCGGGGTTCGGGCGGGGAGCTGTTTTTT. It yields the protein CASSLLRGSGGELFF.

V usage is TRBV20-1 and J usage is TRBJ2-5; TRBD2 matches at 10 bases. The J segment lost 5 bases and the V segment lost 6 bases, leaving 12 bases of the junction unmatched. CDR3 size: 15 residues. CDR1 is DFQATT and CDR2 is SNEGSKA in the germline V gene (reference sequence). Written as DNA, the CDR3 is TGCAGTGCCCAAGCGGGGGGGCCATTTTGGGAGACCCAGTACTTC. This codes for CSAQAGGPFWETQYF.

This clonotype was found a few times. The chain combines TRBV5-4 with TRBJ2-5; TRBD1 might be the D (7 bases). Germline values: CDR1 SGHNT, CDR2 YYREEE (reference sequence). This CDR3 has 16 amino acids. Deletions cut 3 bases from V and 4 bases from J, with 19 bases between. The CDR3 loop is CASSSWGRGAGETQYF. The CDR3 DNA reads as TGTGCCAGCAGCTCATGGGGCAGGGGGGCGGGAGAGACCCAGTACTTC.

The rearrangement links TRBV7-3 to TRBJ2-3, with 8 bases matching TRBD1. The CDR3 extends over 18 amino acids. V shed 3 bases, J shed 6 bases, and the junction held 17 bases outside the gene matches. Germline loops: CDR1 SGHTA, CDR2 FQGTGA. DNA for the CDR3: TGTGCCAGCAGCTTTCTCGGGGTTGGACAGGGACAGTACGATACGCAGTATTTT. It specifies CASSFLGVGQGQYDTQYF. The full variable domain, with the rest looked up from reference TRBV7-3 and TRBJ2-3, is GAGVSQTPSNKVTEKGKYVELRCDPISGHTALYWYRQSLGQGPEFLIYFQGTGAADDSGLPNDRFFAVRPEGSVSTLKIQRTERGDSAVYLCASSFLGVGQGQYDTQYFGPGTRLTVL.

This clonotype has more than one count but fewer than ten. The chain combines TRBV7-9 with TRBJ1-5, with 10 bases matching TRBD1. The ends lost 1 base at V and 2 bases at J; junction bases unmatched: 5. This CDR3 contains 17 residues. CDR1 and CDR2 from the germline V gene are SEHNR and FQNEAQ (reference sequence). The CDR3 DNA follows: TGTGCCAGCAGCTTAGGACAGGGGGCGTCCGGCAATCAGCCCCAGCATTTT. Translation: CASSLGQGASGNQPQHF.

This chain connects TRBV3-1 to TRBJ2-1; D remains unclear. The CDR3 has 14 amino acids. Germline V gene sequence: CDR1 LGHDT, CDR2 YNNKEL (reference sequence). V was shortened by 3 bases and J by 0 bases, with 6 bases between the two germline ends. The CDR3 here is CASSHPNSYNEQFF. Here the CDR3 DNA reads TGTGCCAGCAGCCATCCGAACTCCTACAATGAGCAGTTCTTC.

This clonotype was detected only a few times. V usage is TRBV20-1 and J usage is TRBJ2-3; TRBD2 matches 9 bases. The CDR3 has 16 amino acids. J was trimmed by 2 bases and V by 4 bases; bases with no gene match: 10. Germline assignment: CDR1 DFQATT and CDR2 SNEGSKA (reference sequence). This chain's CDR3 is CSAKQGLAGHTDTQYF. As DNA, the CDR3 is TGCAGTGCTAAACAAGGGCTAGCGGGGCACACAGATACGCAGTATTTT.

On this clonotype itself: A much larger clone differs from this one at a single base, so this may be a read error. The chain has TRBV10-3 and TRBJ2-5, with 7 bases matching TRBD1. Germline assignment: CDR1 ENHRY and CDR2 SYGVKD. CDR3 size: 13 residues. The CDR3 loop is CAVRTGVGETQYF. CDR3 nucleotides: TGTGCCGTCAGAACAGGGGTGGGGGAGACCCAGTACTTC.